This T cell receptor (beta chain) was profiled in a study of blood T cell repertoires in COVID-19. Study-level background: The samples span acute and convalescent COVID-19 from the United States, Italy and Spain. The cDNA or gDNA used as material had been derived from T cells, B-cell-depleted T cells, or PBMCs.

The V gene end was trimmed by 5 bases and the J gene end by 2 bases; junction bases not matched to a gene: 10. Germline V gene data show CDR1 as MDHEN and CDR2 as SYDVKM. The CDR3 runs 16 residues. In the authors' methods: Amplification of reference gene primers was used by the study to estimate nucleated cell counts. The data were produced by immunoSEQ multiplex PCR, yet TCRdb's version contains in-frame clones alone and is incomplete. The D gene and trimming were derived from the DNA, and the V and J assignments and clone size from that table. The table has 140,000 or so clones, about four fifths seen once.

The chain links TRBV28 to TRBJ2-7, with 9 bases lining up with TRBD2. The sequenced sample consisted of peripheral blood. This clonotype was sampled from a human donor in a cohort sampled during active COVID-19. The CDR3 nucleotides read TGTGCCAGCAGTCCCCGTAGCGGGAGTCCTCCCTACGAGCAGTACTTC. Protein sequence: CASSPRSGSPPYEQYF.